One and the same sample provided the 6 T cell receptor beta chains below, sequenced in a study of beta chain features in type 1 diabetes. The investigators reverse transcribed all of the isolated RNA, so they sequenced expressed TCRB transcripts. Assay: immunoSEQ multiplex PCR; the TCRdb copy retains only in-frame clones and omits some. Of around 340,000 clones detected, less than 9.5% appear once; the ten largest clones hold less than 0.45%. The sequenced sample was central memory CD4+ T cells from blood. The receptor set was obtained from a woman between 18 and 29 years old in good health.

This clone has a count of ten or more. The DNA for the CDR3 is TGTGCCAGTAGTACCTTCGACGTCCAGTACTTC. Residues: CASSTFDVQYF. The chain carries TRBV19 and TRBJ2-5, with D unclear. CDR1 LNHDA and CDR2 SQIVND come from the germline V gene (reference sequence). V lost 4 bases, J lost 10 bases, and 10 bases lay in between. The CDR3 is made up of 11 amino acids.

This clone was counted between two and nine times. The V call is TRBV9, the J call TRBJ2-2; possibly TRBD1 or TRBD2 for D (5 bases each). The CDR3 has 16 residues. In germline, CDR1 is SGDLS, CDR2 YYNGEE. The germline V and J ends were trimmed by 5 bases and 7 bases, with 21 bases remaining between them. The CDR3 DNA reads TGTGCCAGCAGTCCCCCTCTAGGGAGAACAGGCGGGGAGCTGTTTTTT. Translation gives CASSPPLGRTGGELFF.

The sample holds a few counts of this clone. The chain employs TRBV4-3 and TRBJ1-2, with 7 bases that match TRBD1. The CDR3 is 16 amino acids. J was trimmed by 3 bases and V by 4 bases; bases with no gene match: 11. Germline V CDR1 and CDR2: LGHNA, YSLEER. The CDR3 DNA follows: TGCGCCAGCAGCCCTGATAGACAGGGAGGTTACTATGGCTACACCTTC. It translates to CASSPDRQGGYYGYTF.

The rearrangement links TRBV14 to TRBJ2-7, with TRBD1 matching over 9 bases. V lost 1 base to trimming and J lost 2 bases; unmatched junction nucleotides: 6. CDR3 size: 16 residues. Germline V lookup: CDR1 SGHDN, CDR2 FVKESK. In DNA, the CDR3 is TGTGCCAGCAGCCAAGGTCCGGGACAGGGCACCTACGAGCAGTACTTC. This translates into CASSQGPGQGTYEQYF.

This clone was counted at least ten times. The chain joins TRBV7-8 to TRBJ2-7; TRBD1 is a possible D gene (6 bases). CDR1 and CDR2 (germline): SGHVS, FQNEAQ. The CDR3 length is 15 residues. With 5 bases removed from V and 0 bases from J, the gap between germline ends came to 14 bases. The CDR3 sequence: CASSTRGDNSYEQYF. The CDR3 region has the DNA TGTGCCAGCAGCACTAGAGGGGACAACTCCTACGAGCAGTACTTC. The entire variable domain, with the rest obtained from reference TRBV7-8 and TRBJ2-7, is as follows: GAGVSQSPRYKVAKRGQDVALRCDPISGHVSLFWYQQALGQGPEFLTYFQNEAQLDKSGLPSDRFFAERPEGSVSTLKIQRTQQEDSAVYLCASSTRGDNSYEQYFGPGTRLTVT.

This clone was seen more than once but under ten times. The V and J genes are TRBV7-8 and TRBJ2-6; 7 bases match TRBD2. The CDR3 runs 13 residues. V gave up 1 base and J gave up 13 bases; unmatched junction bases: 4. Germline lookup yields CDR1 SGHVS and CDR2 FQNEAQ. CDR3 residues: CASSLVMGGVLTF. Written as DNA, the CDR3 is TGTGCCAGCAGCTTAGTCATGGGAGGGGTCCTGACTTTC. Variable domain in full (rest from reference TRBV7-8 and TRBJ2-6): GAGVSQSPRYKVAKRGQDVALRCDPISGHVSLFWYQQALGQGPEFLTYFQNEAQLDKSGLPSDRFFAERPEGSVSTLKIQRTQQEDSAVYLCASSLVMGGVLTFGAGSRLTVL.